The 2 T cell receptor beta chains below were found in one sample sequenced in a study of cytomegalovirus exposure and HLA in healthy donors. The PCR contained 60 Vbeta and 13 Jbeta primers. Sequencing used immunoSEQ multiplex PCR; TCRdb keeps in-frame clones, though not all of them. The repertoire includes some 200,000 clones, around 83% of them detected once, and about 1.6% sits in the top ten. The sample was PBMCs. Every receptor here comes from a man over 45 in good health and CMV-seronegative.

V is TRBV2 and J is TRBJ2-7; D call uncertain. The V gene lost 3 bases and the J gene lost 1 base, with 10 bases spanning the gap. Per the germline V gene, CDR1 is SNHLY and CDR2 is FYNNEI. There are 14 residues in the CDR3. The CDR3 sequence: CASSDLQTSYEQYF. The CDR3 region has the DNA TGTGCCAGCAGTGATTTGCAGACATCCTACGAGCAGTACTTC. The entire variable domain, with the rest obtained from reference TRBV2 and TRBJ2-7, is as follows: EPEVTQTPSHQVTQMGQEVILRCVPISNHLYFYWYRQILGQKVEFLVSFYNNEISEKSEIFDDQFSVERPDGSNFTLKIRSTKLEDSAMYFCASSDLQTSYEQYFGPGTRLTVT.

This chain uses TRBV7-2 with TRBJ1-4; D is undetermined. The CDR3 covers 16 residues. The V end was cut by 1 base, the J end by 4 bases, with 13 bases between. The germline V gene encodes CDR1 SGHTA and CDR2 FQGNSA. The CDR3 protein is CASSLEGGRINEKLFF. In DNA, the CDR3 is TGTGCCAGCAGCTTAGAAGGAGGGCGGATTAATGAAAAACTGTTTTTT.